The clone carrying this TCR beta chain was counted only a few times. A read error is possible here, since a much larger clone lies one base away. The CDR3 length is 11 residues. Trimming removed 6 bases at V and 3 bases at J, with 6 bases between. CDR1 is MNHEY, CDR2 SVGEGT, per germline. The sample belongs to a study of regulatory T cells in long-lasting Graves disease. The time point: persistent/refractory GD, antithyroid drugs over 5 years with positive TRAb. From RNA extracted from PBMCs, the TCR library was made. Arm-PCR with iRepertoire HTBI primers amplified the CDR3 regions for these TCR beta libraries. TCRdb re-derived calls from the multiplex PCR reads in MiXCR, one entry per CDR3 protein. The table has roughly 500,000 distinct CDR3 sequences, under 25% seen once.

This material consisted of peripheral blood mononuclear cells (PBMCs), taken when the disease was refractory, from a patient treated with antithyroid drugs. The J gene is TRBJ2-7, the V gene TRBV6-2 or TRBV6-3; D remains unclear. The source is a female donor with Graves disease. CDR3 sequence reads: CASRKNYEQYF. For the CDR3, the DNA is TGTGCCAGCAGGAAAAACTACGAGCAGTACTTC.